Listed below are T cell receptor beta chains from one sample, sequenced in a study of Ad26.COV2.S vaccination and SARS-CoV-2 variants. The method was immunoSEQ multiplex PCR; TCRdb's version includes in-frame clones alone and lacks a portion of them. The data show around 370,000 clones, about 91% seen once. The source was peripheral blood, collected after recovery from COVID-19. Every receptor here comes from a human donor who had recovered from COVID-19. CDR3s include the opening cysteine and the closing phenylalanine or tryptophan. A D gene is named only where the DNA matches it firmly. Clone size is not always given. Where it is, it says once, few, many or a class for expanded clones.

abundance	j_gene	v_gene	d_gene	CDR3nt	CDR3aa
NA	TRBJ2-7	TRBV27	TRBD1	TGTGCCAGCAGTTCGACAGGGCGAGCCTACGAGCAGTACTTC	CASSSTGRAYEQYF
NA	TRBJ1-1	TRBV19	NA	TGTGCCAGTTGTTACAGGGTGGACACTGAAGCTTTCTTT	CASCYRVDTEAFF
NA	TRBJ2-5	TRBV19	TRBD2	TGTGCCAGTAGTACCTCGGGGGGAATTCAAGAGACCCAGTACTTC	CASSTSGGIQETQYF
NA	TRBJ2-5	TRBV7-8	NA	TGTGCCAGCAGCTTACGGCGGGTGGGGGCAGAGACCCAGTACTTC	CASSLRRVGAETQYF
NA	TRBJ2-7	TRBV27	TRBD1	TGTGCCAGCAGGTCTGCCTACCGGGACAGGGGGCACGAGCAGTACTTC	CASRSAYRDRGHEQYF
NA	TRBJ1-6	TRBV6-6	TRBD1	TGTGCCAGCAGGGGGACAGGGGGGGGCACCCTCCACTTT	CASRGTGGGTLHF
NA	TRBJ2-3	TRBV3-1/TRBV3-2	TRBD2	TGTGCCAGCAGCCAATTCCTGCCTAGCGGGGGCACAGATACGCAGTATTTT	CASSQFLPSGGTDTQYF
NA	TRBJ1-1	TRBV2	TRBD1	TGTGCCAGCAGTGGGACAGGGGAGGTCACTGAAGCTTTCTTT	CASSGTGEVTEAFF
NA	TRBJ1-3	TRBV19	NA	TGTGCCGGAAAGGAACAGGGCCCTGGAAACACCATATATTTT	CAGKEQGPGNTIYF
NA	TRBJ1-4	TRBV2	NA	TGTGCCAGCAGTGAAGTGGCGGTTGAAAGCAAACTGTTTTTT	CASSEVAVESKLFF
NA	TRBJ2-5	TRBV29-1	NA	TGCAGCGTTGGCCGGGCTTCGCAAGAGACCCAGTACTTC	CSVGRASQETQYF
once	TRBJ1-4	TRBV19	NA	TGTGCCAGTAGTTCTAAGGGGGACTGGCGTGAAAAACTGTTTTTT	CASSSKGDWREKLFF
NA	TRBJ1-1	TRBV19	NA	TGTGCCAGTAGTTTGGCCCGGGCCCTTGGTTGGAACACTGAAGCTTTCTTT	CASSLARALGWNTEAFF
NA	TRBJ1-2	TRBV6-5	NA	TGTGCCAGCAGTTCCGACAGGCAAGGTGGCTACACCTTC	CASSSDRQGGYTF
NA	TRBJ2-3	TRBV9	NA	TGTGCCAGCAGGGGCAGCACAGATACGCAGTATTTT	CASRGSTDTQYF
NA	TRBJ2-2	TRBV7-2	TRBD1	TGTGCCAGCAGCATTACAGGGGGCTCGAACACCGGGGAGCTGTTTTTT	CASSITGGSNTGELFF
NA	TRBJ1-2	TRBV29-1	NA	TGCAGCGTTAGGGGCTCTGACAGATTGTATGGCTACACCTTC	CSVRGSDRLYGYTF
NA	TRBJ1-1	TRBV28	NA	TGTGCCAGCAGCCCCTCGGACACTGAAGCTTTCTTT	CASSPSDTEAFF
NA	TRBJ1-1	TRBV3-1/TRBV3-2	NA	TGTGCCAGCAGCCAAGACACAAACACTGAAGCTTTCTTT	CASSQDTNTEAFF
NA	TRBJ2-7	TRBV19	NA	TGTGCCAGTAGCCCCTTGGCGGGGGCCGGGTACGAGCAGTACTTC	CASSPLAGAGYEQYF
NA	TRBJ2-3	TRBV7-6	NA	TGTGCCAGCAGCTCAGCTGGGGGTGGAACAGATACGCAGTATTTT	CASSSAGGGTDTQYF
NA	TRBJ1-2	TRBV5-4	NA	TGTGCCAGCAGCTCGCGTCGGGACGGACTCTATGGCTACACCTTC	CASSSRRDGLYGYTF
NA	TRBJ2-3	TRBV10-2	TRBD2	TGCGCCAGAGACCTTCGGACTAGCGGGTCCACAGATACGCAGTATTTT	CARDLRTSGSTDTQYF
NA	TRBJ1-2	TRBV2	NA	TGTGCCAGCAGTGAAACACGGCCCTACGGCTACACCTTC	CASSETRPYGYTF
NA	TRBJ1-5	TRBV6-5	TRBD1	TGTGCCAGCACCGCACAGGGGGCAGGTCAGCCCCAGCATTTT	CASTAQGAGQPQHF
NA	TRBJ1-5	TRBV6-1	NA	TGTGCCAGCAGTGAACAGGGCTTTTTCCAGCCCCAGCATTTT	CASSEQGFFQPQHF
NA	TRBJ2-3	TRBV19	TRBD2	TGTGCCAGTGCGGGGGACCACACAGATACGCAGTATTTT	CASAGDHTDTQYF
NA	TRBJ1-1	TRBV7-2	NA	TGTGCCAGCAGCTTAGTTGGGGGCTCGGGAACTGAAGCTTTCTTT	CASSLVGGSGTEAFF
NA	TRBJ2-3	TRBV10-3	TRBD2	TGTGCCATAGTTAGCGGGAACCGGCCAGATACGCAGTATTTT	CAIVSGNRPDTQYF
once	TRBJ2-5	TRBV6-5	NA	TGTGCCAGCAGTTCTACCACCGACAGGACCGAAGAGACCCAGTACTTC	CASSSTTDRTEETQYF
NA	TRBJ1-5	TRBV11-2	NA	TGTGCCAGCAGCTTAGAGGGGCGTCCAAATCAGCCCCAGCATTTT	CASSLEGRPNQPQHF
NA	TRBJ1-1	TRBV11-2	NA	TGTGCCAGCAGCCCGGATCCGGCGGGGAACACTGAAGCTTTCTTT	CASSPDPAGNTEAFF